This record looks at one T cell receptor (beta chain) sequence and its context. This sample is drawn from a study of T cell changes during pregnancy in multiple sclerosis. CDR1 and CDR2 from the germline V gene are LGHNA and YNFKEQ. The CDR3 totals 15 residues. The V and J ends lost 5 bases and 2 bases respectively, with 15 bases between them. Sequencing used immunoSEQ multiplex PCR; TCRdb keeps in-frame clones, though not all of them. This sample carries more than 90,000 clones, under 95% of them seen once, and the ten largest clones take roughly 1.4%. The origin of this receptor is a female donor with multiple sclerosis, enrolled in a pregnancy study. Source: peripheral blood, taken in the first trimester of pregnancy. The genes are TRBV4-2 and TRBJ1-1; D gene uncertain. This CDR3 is CASSLPRRGNTEAFF. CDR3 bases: TGTGCCAGCAGCTTACCTCGCCGAGGCAACACTGAAGCTTTCTTT.